The sample holds many counts of the clone carrying this T cell receptor beta chain. Its matching antigen is unknown. The germline CDR1 and CDR2 sequences are SGDLS and YYNGEE. V was trimmed by 7 bases and J by 1 base, leaving 14 bases between them. This CDR3 is built from 15 residues. Quantitative 5'-RACE was performed with molecular barcodes, and it yielded the TCR beta libraries. MiXCR, applied by TCRdb to the 5' RACE reads, yields one record per CDR3 protein. Here the sample spans 10,000 to 15,000 distinct CDR3 sequences, over 2.5% being singletons. The source of the sample is a study of CD8 T cells in ankylosing spondylitis. Study-level results: CD8+ by phenotype, disease-linked clones were relatively rare in peripheral blood. Fewer than ten highly homologous variants made up a TCR beta motif that seemed to typify ankylosing spondylitis blood.

V and J are TRBV9 and TRBJ2-2, with D perhaps TRBD1 (6 bases). The source of this sequence is a male donor with ankylosing spondylitis or in good health (not recorded which). The sequenced sample was blood, either unsorted or a sorted T cell fraction (not recorded which). The CDR3 bases are TGTGCCAGCGGGGGCCGGGTCGGGAACACCGGGGAGCTGTTTTTT. This gives the protein CASGGRVGNTGELFF.